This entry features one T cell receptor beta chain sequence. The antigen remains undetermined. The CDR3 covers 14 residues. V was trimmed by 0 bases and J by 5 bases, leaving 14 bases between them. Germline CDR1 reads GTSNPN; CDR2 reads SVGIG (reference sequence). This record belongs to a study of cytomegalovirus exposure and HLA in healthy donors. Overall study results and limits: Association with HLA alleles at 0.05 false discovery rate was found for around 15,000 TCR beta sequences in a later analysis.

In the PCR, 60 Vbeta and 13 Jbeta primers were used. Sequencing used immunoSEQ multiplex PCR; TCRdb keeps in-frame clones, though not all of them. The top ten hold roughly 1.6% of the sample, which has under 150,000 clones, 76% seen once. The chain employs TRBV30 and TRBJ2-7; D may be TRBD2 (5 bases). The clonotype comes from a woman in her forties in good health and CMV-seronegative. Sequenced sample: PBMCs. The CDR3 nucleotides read TGTGCCTGGAGTGTAATCGGGGTTGATCACGAGCAGTACTTC. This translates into CAWSVIGVDHEQYF.